The clone carrying this T cell receptor (beta chain) showed up many times. Its antigen remains unidentified. Construction of the TCRbeta library involved unique molecular identifiers. In TCRdb, the PCR reads were re-called with MiXCR into one record per CDR3 protein. The sample shows a few hundred thousand distinct CDR3 sequences, approximately 12% of them seen only once. This sample was taken from a study of T-cell reconstitution after alpha-beta-depleted transplantation in children. Trimming shortened V by 4 bases and J by 4 bases, and 4 bases separated the two germline ends. The CDR3 contains 11 residues. From germline, CDR1 is MNHNY and CDR2 SVGAGI (reference sequence). Points from the study as a whole: Once a year had passed after transplant, T-cell counts and diversity came mostly from newly produced T cells.

Sequences were derived from PBMCs, mostly from graft donor cells, sampled 360 days after TCRalphabeta/CD19-depleted stem cell transplant. This TCR came from a male patient younger than 18 who had a stem cell transplant for acute myeloid leukemia, so the T cells may come from the graft donor. V gene TRBV6-6 combines with J gene TRBJ1-2; unclear D gene. The CDR3 DNA reads as TGTGCCAGCAGTTCCTCCTATGGCTACACCTTC. Translation: CASSSSYGYTF.